These T cell receptor beta chains were read from a single sample in a study of technical replicates of blood from a handful of donors. The repertoire was sequenced with immunoSEQ multiplex PCR; TCRdb's copy has only in-frame clones and lacks some. The data hold about 13,000 clones, with 86% observed a single time. Sequencing was carried out using PBMCs. The receptors stem from a human donor in good health. The CDR3 runs from the conserved cysteine through the conserved F or W. Each record gives: J gene, clone size, V gene, CDR3 length, D gene, CDR3 DNA, CDR3 protein. D genes are given only for firm matches. Not all rows give a size; the values are once, few, many and, for expanded clones, a class.

>TRBJ2-1|NA|TRBV6-1|11|NA
TGTGCCAGCACCTTTGAGGTAAAACAGTTCTTC
CASTFEVKQFF
>TRBJ2-3|NA|TRBV5-1|18|TRBD2
TGCGCCAGCAGCTTGGTAGCTAGCGGGGGACCTAGCACAGATACGCAGTATTTT
CASSLVASGGPSTDTQYF
>TRBJ2-1|NA|TRBV2|16|NA
TGTGCCAGCCGCATTGGGCAGTCAAGCTCCTACAATGAGCAGTTCTTC
CASRIGQSSSYNEQFF
>TRBJ1-1|NA|TRBV13|17|NA
TGTGCCAGCAGCTTAGGAGGCAGTTGGGCCAGGAACACTGAAGCTTTCTTT
CASSLGGSWARNTEAFF
>TRBJ2-1|few|TRBV6-6|12|NA
TGTGCAGAAGGGCGGGATCGGGATGAGCAGTTCTTC
CAEGRDRDEQFF
>TRBJ1-5|NA|TRBV7-3|15|NA
TGTGCCAGCAGCTTATCGGGGAGCGGCAATCAGCCCCAGCATTTT
CASSLSGSGNQPQHF
>TRBJ1-5|NA|TRBV30|11|NA
TGTGCCTGGGGGACTAATCAGCCCCAGCATTTT
CAWGTNQPQHF
>TRBJ2-5|NA|TRBV7-9|13|TRBD2
TGTGCCAGCAGCTTTGGGGGAGGGGAGACCCAGTACTTC
CASSFGGGETQYF
>TRBJ2-1|NA|TRBV6-6|12|NA
TGTGCCAGCGGGCAGGGGATCAATGAGCAGTTCTTC
CASGQGINEQFF
>TRBJ2-2|NA|TRBV14|13|TRBD2
TGTGCCAGCAGCCGCCGGGGGGCCGGGGAGCTGTTTTTT
CASSRRGAGELFF
>TRBJ1-2|NA|TRBV7-9|12|NA
TGTGCCAGCAGCCTTTATACGGATGGCTACACCTTC
CASSLYTDGYTF